This T cell receptor (beta chain) was documented in a study of blood T cell repertoires in COVID-19. The CDR3 totals 15 residues. CDR1 is LGHNA and CDR2 is YSLEER in the germline V gene. The V and J ends lost 2 bases and 2 bases, in that order; junction bases with no gene match: 6. TCRdb keeps only in-frame clones here, not all; method: immunoSEQ multiplex PCR. This repertoire shows 40,000 to 55,000 clones, more than 85% found once; its top ten account for approximately 6%. The rearrangement uses TRBV4-3 and TRBJ2-7, with 7 bases aligning to TRBD1. What was sequenced was peripheral blood. The receptor was derived from a human donor in a cohort sampled during active COVID-19. CDR3 in amino acids: CASSQSTGRTYEQYF. The CDR3 DNA follows: TGCGCCAGCAGCCAATCGACAGGGCGGACCTACGAGCAGTACTTC.